This T cell receptor (beta chain) was recorded in a study of blood T cells in healthy people across ages. With a J-beta primer mix and a sample-barcoded 5' primer, a second PCR ran 7 to 11 cycles. TCRdb independently ran MiXCR on the 5' RACE reads; one entry per CDR3 protein. The sample shows 500,000 to 600,000 distinct CDR3 sequences, 27% of them seen only once. In germline, CDR1 is SGDLS, CDR2 YYNGEE. The length of the CDR3 is 14 residues. In its sample, this clonotype was seen a few times. The chain has TRBV9 and TRBJ2-1, with 7 bases aligning to TRBD1. Judging by the DNA end, TRBJ2-7 fits better; the J call may be wrong. This TCR was sampled from a woman aged 65 to 85 in good health. The source material was blood. CDR3 loop: CASSGSITGDEQYF. In DNA, the CDR3 is TGTGCCAGCAGCGGGTCTATCACAGGGGACGAGCAGTACTTC.